A single sample gave rise to the 29 T cell receptor beta chains below, sequenced in a study of blood T cell repertoires in COVID-19. Repertoires were generated with immunoSEQ multiplex PCR, while TCRdb's copy carries only in-frame clones and drops some. The table has roughly 430,000 clones, nearly 90% seen once; the top ten hold around 2%. Specimen: PBMCs or T cells enriched from blood (not recorded which). These receptors were obtained from a woman aged 40 to 49 with acute COVID-19.

The J gene is TRBJ2-1, the V gene TRBV30, with 8 bases matching TRBD1. CDR1 is GTSNPN and CDR2 is SVGIG in the germline V gene (reference sequence). V dropped 2 bases and J dropped 4; count of bases not matched to a gene: 10. This CDR3 spans 16 amino acids. This chain's CDR3 is CAWSLPLGQEYNEQFF. DNA for the CDR3: TGTGCCTGGAGTCTACCCCTGGGACAGGAGTACAATGAGCAGTTCTTC.

A note on this clone: Its ends do not fully match the called genes, so a read error is possible. The rearrangement joins TRBV11-2 to TRBJ1-5; 9 nucleotides align to TRBD1. The CDR3 spans 14 residues. Germline V gene sequence: CDR1 SGHAT, CDR2 FQNNGV. The CDR3: CASSLGDRESVWDF. CDR3 bases: TGTGCCAGCAGCTTAGGGGACAGGGAAAGCGTGTGGGATTTT.

This clone was detected ten times or more. This chain uses TRBV10-3 with TRBJ2-1; possibly TRBD2 for D (5 bases). V dropped 6 bases and J dropped 12 bases, with 21 bases sitting between them. The CDR3 sequence is 14 residues long. Germline values: CDR1 ENHRY, CDR2 SYGVKD. CDR3 in amino acids: CAIRGILAGEGQFF. CDR3 DNA sequence: TGTGCCATCAGGGGGATCCTTGCAGGAGAGGGGCAGTTCTTC.

The chain employs TRBV9 and TRBJ2-2, with D unresolved. V dropped 0 bases and J dropped 13 bases, with 13 bases sitting between them. Germline V gene lookup returns CDR1 SGDLS and CDR2 YYNGEE. The CDR3 spans 13 residues. Here the CDR3 reads CASSVGGSGRLFF. The CDR3 DNA reads as TGTGCCAGCAGCGTAGGAGGCTCGGGTCGGCTGTTTTTT.

The rearrangement links TRBV19 to TRBJ1-5, with 8 bases that match TRBD1. Germline-derived CDR1 and CDR2 are LNHDA and SQIVND (reference sequence). The junction had 7 bases not matched to a gene; V was cut back by 3 bases and J by 0 bases. The CDR3 is 17 residues long. CDR3 DNA sequence: TGTGCCAGTAGTATTTATCCAGGGGGCCTTAGCAATCAGCCCCAGCATTTT. Translated: CASSIYPGGLSNQPQHF.

This chain uses TRBV18 with TRBJ1-3; D uncertain. The CDR3 extends over 13 amino acids. Germline V gene sequence: CDR1 KGHSH, CDR2 LQKENI. V was cut by 0 bases and J by 9 bases, with 9 bases left in between. CDR3 nucleotide sequence: TGTGCCAGCTCACCACCCACTCGTACCACCATATATTTT. It yields the protein CASSPPTRTTIYF.

This clone has a single count. The germline gene is not matched at one end of the junction; a read error may be the cause. V usage is TRBV18 and J usage is TRBJ2-7, with 10 nucleotides matching TRBD1. Germline CDR1 KGHSH, CDR2 LQKENI. The CDR3 has 15 amino acids. The CDR3 spells CASTPSGTGVYEQYF. CDR3 sequence (DNA): TGTGCCAGCACACCGTCCGGGACAGGGGTGTACGAGCAGTACTTC. Full variable domain (rest looked up from reference TRBV18 and TRBJ2-7): NAGVMQNPRHLVRRRGQEARLRCSPMKGHSHVYWYRQLPEEGLKFMVYLQKENIIDESGMPKERFSAEFPKEGPSILRIQQVVRGDSAAYFCASTPSGTGVYEQYFGPGTRLTVT.

CDR3 sequence reads: CSASLSGATYEQYF. Here the CDR3 DNA reads TGCAGTGCTAGTCTGAGCGGGGCAACCTACGAGCAGTACTTC. The rearrangement joins TRBV20-1 to TRBJ2-7, with TRBD2 identical over 7 bases. The V segment lost 3 bases and the J segment 2 bases; nucleotides outside the gene matches: 7. The germline V gene has CDR1 DFQATT and CDR2 SNEGSKA (reference sequence). The CDR3 loop spans 14 amino acids.

As regards this clone: In the same sample, other DNA sequences code for this CDR3. The chain couples TRBV29-1 to TRBJ1-2; TRBD1 matches at 11 bases. This CDR3 is built from 13 residues. In germline, CDR1 is SQVTM, CDR2 ANQGSEA. V lost 7 bases and J lost 3; bases outside the gene matches: 4. CDR3 sequence: CSAGQGADYGYTF. CDR3 bases: TGCAGCGCCGGACAGGGGGCTGACTATGGCTACACCTTC. The full variable domain, with the rest looked up from reference TRBV29-1 and TRBJ1-2, is SAVISQKPSRDICQRGTSLTIQCQVDSQVTMMFWYRQQPGQSLTLIATANQGSEATYESGFVIDKFPISRPNLTFSTLTVSNMSPEDSSIYLCSAGQGADYGYTFGSGTRLTVV.

This CDR3 is CASSLAFSNQPQHF. CDR3 bases: TGTGCCAGCAGCTTGGCCTTTAGCAATCAGCCCCAGCATTTT. This chain connects TRBV5-8 to TRBJ1-5; no clear D gene. The CDR3 contains 14 residues. The V and J ends lost 0 bases and 0 bases respectively, with 4 bases between them. Germline loops: CDR1 SGHTS, CDR2 YDEGEE.

The chain joins TRBV11-3 to TRBJ2-7, with 8 bases fitting TRBD2. CDR1 and CDR2 from the germline V gene are SGHNT and YENEEA. V was clipped by 5 bases and J by 2 bases; unmatched bases: 14. The CDR3 loop spans 17 amino acids. CDR3 bases: TGTGCCAGCAGCCCCGGGGGGGCAAGGGCCGCACCCTACGAGCAGTACTTC. It is translated as CASSPGGARAAPYEQYF.

The chain joins TRBV5-1 to TRBJ2-1; perhaps TRBD2 as D (5 bases). The CDR3 has 12 residues. Germline CDR1 reads SGHRS; CDR2 reads YFSETQ. V lost 3 bases to trimming and J lost 7 bases, with 8 bases between them. Here the CDR3 reads CASSSPGNEQFF. The CDR3 DNA reads TGCGCCAGCAGCTCCCCGGGGAATGAGCAGTTCTTC. The entire variable domain, with the rest obtained from reference TRBV5-1 and TRBJ2-1, is as follows: KAGVTQTPRYLIKTRGQQVTLSCSPISGHRSVSWYQQTPGQGLQFLFEYFSETQRNKGNFPGRFSGRQFSNSRSEMNVSTLELGDSALYLCASSSPGNEQFFGPGTRLTVL.

The chain is built from TRBV2 and TRBJ1-6; 7 nucleotides agree with TRBD1. V shed 5 bases, J shed 6 bases, and the junction held 4 bases outside the gene matches. Germline CDR1 and CDR2: SNHLY and FYNNEI. There are 14 residues in the CDR3. DNA of the CDR3: TGTGCCAGCAGTCTGGGACAGCTTAATTCACCCCTCCACTTT. This gives the protein CASSLGQLNSPLHF.

The rearrangement joins TRBV4-1 to TRBJ1-1; D is possibly TRBD1 (5 bases). Germline V gives CDR1 MGHRA, CDR2 YSYEKL. V was cut by 3 bases and J by 5 bases, with 13 bases left in between. This CDR3 is 14 amino acids long. The CDR3: CASSQAGYGTEAFF. CDR3 coding DNA: TGCGCCAGCAGCCAGGCAGGGTATGGGACTGAAGCTTTCTTT.

The chain couples TRBV6-2 or TRBV6-3 to TRBJ1-2; the D gene is possibly TRBD1 (6 bases). This CDR3 contains 13 residues. Germline V gene sequence: CDR1 MNHEY, CDR2 SVGEGT. V lost 5 bases and J 1 base, leaving 8 bases between the germline ends. DNA for the CDR3: TGTGCCAGCAGTGGGACATTTAACTATGGCTACACCTTC. It yields the protein CASSGTFNYGYTF.

This chain uses TRBV24-1 with TRBJ1-2, with 7 bases fitting TRBD1. This CDR3 contains 14 residues. Trimming took 9 bases from V and 5 from J; bases not matched to a gene: 11. Germline assignment: CDR1 KGHDR and CDR2 SFDVKD. The CDR3 loop reads CATPETGTLYGYTF. Here the CDR3 DNA reads TGTGCCACCCCCGAGACAGGGACGCTTTATGGCTACACCTTC.

The V gene is TRBV7-9, the J gene TRBJ1-1, with D possibly being TRBD1 (5 bases). V was shortened by 5 bases and J by 4 bases, with 20 bases between the two germline ends. This CDR3 spans 16 amino acids. Germline V lookup: CDR1 SEHNR, CDR2 FQNEAQ (reference sequence). The CDR3 reads CASSPSGAGRVTEAFF. The DNA of the CDR3 is TGTGCCAGCAGCCCCTCTGGGGCAGGGAGGGTCACTGAAGCTTTCTTT.

A word on this clone: Different DNA sequences within this sample yield the same CDR3. The V and J genes are TRBV10-3 and TRBJ1-2, with D perhaps TRBD1 (5 bases). Trimming pared 6 bases from V and 4 bases from J, leaving 9 bases between. This CDR3 is built from 12 residues. Germline V CDR1 and CDR2: ENHRY, SYGVKD. The CDR3, as DNA: TGTGCCATCAGCGAAGACAGCTATGGCTACACCTTC. As protein: CAISEDSYGYTF.

The rearrangement joins TRBV11-2 to TRBJ1-4; 7 bases line up with TRBD1. The V gene's germline CDR1 is SGHAT and CDR2 FQNNGV. V gave up 5 bases and J gave up 5 bases; unmatched junction bases: 8. CDR3 length: 15 residues. CDR3: CASSGVGTANEKLFF. The CDR3 region has the DNA TGTGCCAGCAGCGGTGTCGGGACAGCAAATGAAAAACTGTTTTTT.

About this clone itself: At the DNA level, this CDR3 is encoded by other sequences in the same sample as well. Here the CDR3 reads CASSLLGSSYNSPLHF. In nucleotides, the CDR3 is TGTGCCAGCAGTTTATTAGGGAGCTCCTATAATTCACCCCTCCACTTT. The chain recombines TRBV27 with TRBJ1-6; unclear D gene. Trimming took 1 base from V and 0 from J, leaving 7 bases between them. The V gene's germline CDR1 is MNHEY and CDR2 SMNVEV (reference sequence). The CDR3 covers 16 residues.

This chain joins TRBV9 and TRBJ1-2; D remains ambiguous. The V end was cut by 4 bases, the J end by 3 bases, with 22 bases between. The CDR3 has 17 amino acids. The germline V gene encodes CDR1 SGDLS and CDR2 YYNGEE. This chain's CDR3 is CASSSPLISKEYYGYTF. The CDR3 region has the DNA TGTGCCAGCAGCAGCCCTCTTATCTCTAAAGAATACTATGGCTACACCTTC. Drawing the rest from reference TRBV9 and TRBJ1-2, the complete variable domain is DSGVTQTPKHLITATGQRVTLRCSPRSGDLSVYWYQQSLDQGLQFLIQYYNGEERAKGNILERFSAQQFPDLHSELNLSSLELGDSALYFCASSSPLISKEYYGYTFGSGTRLTVV.

The chain couples TRBV19 to TRBJ1-5; 10 nucleotides line up with TRBD1. This CDR3 has 16 residues. Germline lookup yields CDR1 LNHDA and CDR2 SQIVND (reference sequence). The ends lost 4 bases at V and 5 bases at J; junction bases unmatched: 8. DNA for the CDR3: TGTGCCAGTAGTACAGGGACAGGGGCTAAGGATCAGCCCCAGCATTTT. This encodes CASSTGTGAKDQPQHF.

The gene calls are TRBV29-1 and TRBJ1-2, with 8 bases lining up with TRBD1. V was pared by 4 bases and J by 7 bases, with 14 bases of the junction left unmatched. Germline CDR1 is SQVTM and CDR2 is ANQGSEA. CDR3 size: 15 residues. The CDR3 loop is CSVVRTGGTPGGYTF. CDR3 nucleotide sequence: TGCAGCGTTGTAAGAACAGGGGGGACTCCCGGTGGCTACACCTTC.

CDR3 sequence (DNA): TGTGCCATCAGTGAGTCAAGTAGCGGGGGGACCACAGATACGCAGTATTTT. Translation: CAISESSSGGTTDTQYF. This chain joins TRBV10-3 and TRBJ2-3, with 10 bases that match TRBD2. V lost 0 bases, J lost 2 bases, and 5 bases stayed unmatched. CDR1 is ENHRY and CDR2 is SYGVKD in the germline V gene. There are 17 residues in the CDR3.

This clone has only one observation. The V and J genes are TRBV3-1 (or the pseudogene TRBV3-2) and TRBJ1-2; weak D call: TRBD1 (5 bases). The CDR3 has 15 amino acids. Looked up from germline, CDR1 is LGHDT and CDR2 is YNNKEL (reference sequence). V lost 2 bases to trimming and J lost 6 bases, with 16 bases between them. The CDR3 DNA follows: TGTGCCAGCAGCCAACCCTCGGGGGGAGGAGATGGCTACACCTTC. Translating it yields CASSQPSGGGDGYTF.

The chain uses TRBV18 and TRBJ1-2; tentatively, D is TRBD1 (5 bases). Trimming pared 3 bases from V and 1 base from J, leaving 15 bases between. This CDR3 region has 16 residues. The germline V gene encodes CDR1 KGHSH and CDR2 LQKENI. CDR3 amino acids: CASSPGGALFNYGYTF. In DNA, the CDR3 is TGTGCCAGCTCACCCGGAGGGGCGCTATTTAACTATGGCTACACCTTC.

This chain links TRBV10-2 with TRBJ1-6; D is possibly TRBD1 (5 bases). Looked up from germline, CDR1 is WSHSY and CDR2 is SAAADI. The length of the CDR3 is 18 residues. V lost 0 bases, J lost 6 bases, and 18 bases lay in between. Here the CDR3 DNA reads TGCGCCAGCAGTGAGTCTCGAGACAGCAAAAGCCTTAATTCACCCCTCCACTTT. Protein: CASSESRDSKSLNSPLHF.

V usage is TRBV19 and J usage is TRBJ1-2, with 7 bases that match TRBD1. The CDR3 sequence is 15 residues long. Germline assignment: CDR1 LNHDA and CDR2 SQIVND (reference sequence). Trimming removed 5 bases from V and 3 bases from J; junction bases left unmatched: 9. The CDR3 DNA reads as TGTGCCAGTAGTCTAACCGGGACAGTACACTATGGCTACACCTTC. It encodes CASSLTGTVHYGYTF. Full variable domain (outside the CDR3, taken from reference TRBV19 and TRBJ1-2): DGGITQSPKYLFRKEGQNVTLSCEQNLNHDAMYWYRQDPGQGLRLIYYSQIVNDFQKGDIAEGYSVSREKKESFPLTVTSAQKNPTAFYLCASSLTGTVHYGYTFGSGTRLTVV.

The chain couples TRBV27 to TRBJ2-7; 15 bases are a match to TRBD2. V shed 7 bases and J 6 bases; nucleotides not matched to a gene: 7. The CDR3 length is 15 residues. Germline CDR1 is MNHEY and CDR2 is SMNVEV (reference sequence). CDR3 residues: CASKGLAGGPFEQYF. In DNA form, the CDR3 reads TGTGCCAGCAAAGGACTAGCGGGGGGGCCTTTCGAGCAGTACTTC.